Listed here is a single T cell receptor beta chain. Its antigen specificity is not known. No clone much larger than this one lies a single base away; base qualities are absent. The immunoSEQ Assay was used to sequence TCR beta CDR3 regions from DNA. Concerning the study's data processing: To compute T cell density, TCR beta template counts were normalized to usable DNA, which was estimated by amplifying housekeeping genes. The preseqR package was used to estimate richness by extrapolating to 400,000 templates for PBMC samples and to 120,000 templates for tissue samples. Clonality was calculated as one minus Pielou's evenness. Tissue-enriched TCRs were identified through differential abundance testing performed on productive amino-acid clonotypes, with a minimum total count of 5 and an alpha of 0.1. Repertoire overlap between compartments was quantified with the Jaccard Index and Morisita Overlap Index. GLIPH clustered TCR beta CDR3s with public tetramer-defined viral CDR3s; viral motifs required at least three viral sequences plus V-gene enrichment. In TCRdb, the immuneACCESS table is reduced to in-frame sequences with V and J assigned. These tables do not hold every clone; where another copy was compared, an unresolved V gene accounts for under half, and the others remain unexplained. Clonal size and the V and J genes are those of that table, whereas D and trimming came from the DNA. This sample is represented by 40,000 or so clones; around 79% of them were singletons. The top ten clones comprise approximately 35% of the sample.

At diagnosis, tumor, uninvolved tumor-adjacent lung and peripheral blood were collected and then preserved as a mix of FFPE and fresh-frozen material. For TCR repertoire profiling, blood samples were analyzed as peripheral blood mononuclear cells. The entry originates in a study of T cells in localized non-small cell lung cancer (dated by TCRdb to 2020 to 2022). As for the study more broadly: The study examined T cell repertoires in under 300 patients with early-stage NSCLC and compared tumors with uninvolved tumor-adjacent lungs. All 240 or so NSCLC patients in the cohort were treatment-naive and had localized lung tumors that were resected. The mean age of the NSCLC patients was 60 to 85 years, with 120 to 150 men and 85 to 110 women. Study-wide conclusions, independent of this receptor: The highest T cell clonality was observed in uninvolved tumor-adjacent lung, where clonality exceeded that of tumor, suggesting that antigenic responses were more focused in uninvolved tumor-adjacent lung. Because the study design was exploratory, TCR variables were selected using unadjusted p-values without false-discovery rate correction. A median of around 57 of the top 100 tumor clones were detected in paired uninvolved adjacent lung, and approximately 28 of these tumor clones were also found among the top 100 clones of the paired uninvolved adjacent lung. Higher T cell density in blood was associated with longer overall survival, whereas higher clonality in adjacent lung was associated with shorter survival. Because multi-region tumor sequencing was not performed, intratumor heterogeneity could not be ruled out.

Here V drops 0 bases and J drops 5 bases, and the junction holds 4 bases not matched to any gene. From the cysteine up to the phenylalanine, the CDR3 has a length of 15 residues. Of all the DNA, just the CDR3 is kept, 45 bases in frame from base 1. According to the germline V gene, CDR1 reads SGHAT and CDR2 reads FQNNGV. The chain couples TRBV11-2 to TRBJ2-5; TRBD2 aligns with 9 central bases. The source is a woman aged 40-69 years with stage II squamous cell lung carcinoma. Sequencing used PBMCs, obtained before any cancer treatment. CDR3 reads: CASSLEASGKETQYF. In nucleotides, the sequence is TGTGCCAGCAGCTTAGAGGCTAGCGGGAAGGAGACCCAGTACTTC. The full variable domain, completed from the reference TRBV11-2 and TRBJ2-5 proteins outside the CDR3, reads EAGVAQSPRYKIIEKRQSVAFWCNPISGHATLYWYQQILGQGPKLLIQFQNNGVVDDSQLPKDRFSAERLKGVDSTLKIQPAKLEDSAVYLCASSLEASGKETQYFGPGTRLLVL.